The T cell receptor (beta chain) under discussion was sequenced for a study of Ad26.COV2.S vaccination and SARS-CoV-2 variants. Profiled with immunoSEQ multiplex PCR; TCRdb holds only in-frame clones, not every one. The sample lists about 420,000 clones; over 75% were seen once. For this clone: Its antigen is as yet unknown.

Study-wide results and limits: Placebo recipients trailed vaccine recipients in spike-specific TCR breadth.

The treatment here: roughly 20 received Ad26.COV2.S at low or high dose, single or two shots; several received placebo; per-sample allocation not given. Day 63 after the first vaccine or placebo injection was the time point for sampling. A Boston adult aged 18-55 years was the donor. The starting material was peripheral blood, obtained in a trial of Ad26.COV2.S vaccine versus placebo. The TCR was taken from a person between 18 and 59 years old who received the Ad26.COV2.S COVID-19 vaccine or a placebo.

CDR3 loop: CASSSPGISGANVLTF. In nucleotides, the CDR3 is TGTGCCAGCAGCTCCCCAGGGATCTCTGGGGCCAACGTCCTGACTTTC. The rearrangement uses TRBV7-3 and TRBJ2-6; D might be TRBD1 (5 bases). The CDR3 length is 16 residues. CDR1 is SGHTA and CDR2 is FQGTGA in the germline V gene. V was clipped by 4 bases and J by 0 bases, with 10 bases between them.